Given below is one T cell receptor beta chain in context. Its antigen is not identified. CDR3 length: 15 amino acids. CDR1 is SGHNT, CDR2 YYREEE, per germline (reference sequence). V was shortened by 5 bases and J by 2 bases, with 16 bases between the two germline ends. These data originate in a study of lymphopenia after photon versus proton radiotherapy. Notes on the study in general: Oligoclonal CD8+ Temra expansion after nadir drove photon patients' diversity drop. Authors raise, but do not show, better survival with proton therapy.

TCRdb's table, derived via immunoSEQ multiplex PCR, lists solely in-frame clones and lacks some. The table lists 25,000 to 35,000 clones, 90% of them singletons. Sequencing used peripheral blood, obtained from a patient treated with photon-based radiotherapy. The TCR comes from a woman between 50 and 59 years old with pancreatic cancer. This chain links TRBV5-4 with TRBJ2-5; D is unresolved. The CDR3 spells CASSRKRQAQETQYF. The CDR3, as DNA: TGTGCCAGCAGTCGTAAACGCCAGGCTCAAGAGACCCAGTACTTC. Together with reference TRBV5-4 and TRBJ2-5, the CDR3 gives the full variable domain: ETGVTQSPTHLIKTRGQQVTLRCSSQSGHNTVSWYQQALGQGPQFIFQYYREEENGRGNFPPRFSGLQFPNYSSELNVNALELDDSALYLCASSRKRQAQETQYFGPGTRLLVL.